This entry describes one T cell receptor beta chain. Its specificity is unknown. This table comes from immunoSEQ multiplex PCR, and its TCRdb copy is limited to in-frame clones, with some not included. This table has about 21,000 clones, about 80% appearing once. V lost 3 bases and J 4 bases, leaving 12 bases between the germline ends. Germline V gene sequence: CDR1 LNHDA, CDR2 SQIVND (reference sequence). The CDR3 loop spans 14 amino acids. These data originate in a study of CD4+ T cells in melanoma. Study-wide results and limits: CD8+ T cell, macrophage and B cell function reportedly correlated with neoantigen-specific CD4+ T cells. Reportedly, melanoma neoantigen-specific CD4+ T cells showed varied differentiation states.

The sequence was obtained from a human donor with melanoma. Sequenced sample: cells from a culture (not recorded whether cultured in vitro). The chain links TRBV19 to TRBJ1-2; no firm D call. The CDR3 spells CASSISAWAYGYTF. Here the CDR3 DNA reads TGTGCCAGTAGTATCTCCGCATGGGCCTATGGCTACACCTTC.